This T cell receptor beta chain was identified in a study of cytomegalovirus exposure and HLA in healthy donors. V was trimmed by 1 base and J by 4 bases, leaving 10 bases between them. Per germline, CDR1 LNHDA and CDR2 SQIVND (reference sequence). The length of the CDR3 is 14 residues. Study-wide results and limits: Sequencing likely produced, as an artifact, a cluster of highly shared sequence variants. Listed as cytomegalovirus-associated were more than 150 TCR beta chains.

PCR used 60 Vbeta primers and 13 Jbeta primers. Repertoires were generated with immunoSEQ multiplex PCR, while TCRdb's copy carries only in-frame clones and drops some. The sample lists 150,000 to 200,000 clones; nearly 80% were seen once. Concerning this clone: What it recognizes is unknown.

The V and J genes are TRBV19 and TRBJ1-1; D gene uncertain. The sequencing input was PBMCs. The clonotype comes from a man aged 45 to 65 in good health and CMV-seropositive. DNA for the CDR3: TGTGCCAGTAGTATAGTACGATCGGGCACTGAAGCTTTCTTT. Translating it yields CASSIVRSGTEAFF.